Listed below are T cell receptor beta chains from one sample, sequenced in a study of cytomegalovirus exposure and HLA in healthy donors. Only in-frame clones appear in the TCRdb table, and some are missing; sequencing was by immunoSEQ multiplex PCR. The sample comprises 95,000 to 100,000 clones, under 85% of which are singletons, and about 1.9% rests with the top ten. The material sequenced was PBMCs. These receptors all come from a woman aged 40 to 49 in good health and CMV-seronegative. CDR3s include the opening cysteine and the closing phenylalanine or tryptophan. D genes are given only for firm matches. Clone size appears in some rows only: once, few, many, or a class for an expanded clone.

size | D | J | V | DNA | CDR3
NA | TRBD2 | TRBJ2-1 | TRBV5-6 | TGTGCCAGCAGCGCGTCGGGACTAGCGGGGGCACTACCCGGCAATGAGCAGTTCTTC | CASSASGLAGALPGNEQFF
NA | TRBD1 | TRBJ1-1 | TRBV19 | TGTGCCAGTAGTATCAGGGGGACACCTGAAGCTTTCTTT | CASSIRGTPEAFF
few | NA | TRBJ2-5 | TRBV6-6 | TGTGCCAGCAGTTATTCTCTAACGGGGGAGACCCAGTACTTC | CASSYSLTGETQYF
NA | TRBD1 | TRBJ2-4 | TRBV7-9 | TGTTCCAGCAGCTATCCCATAGGGACAGGGGATTCCGGCAACATTCAGTACTTC | CSSSYPIGTGDSGNIQYF
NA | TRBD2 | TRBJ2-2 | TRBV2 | TGTGCCAGCAGTTTCATACTAGCGGGGGCCACCGGGGAGCTGTTTTTT | CASSFILAGATGELFF
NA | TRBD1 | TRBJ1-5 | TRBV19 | TGTGCCAGTAGTATAACAGGGGATCAGCCCCAGCATTTT | CASSITGDQPQHF
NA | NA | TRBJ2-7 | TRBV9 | TGTGCCAGCAGCCCCGGTAGCTCACAGGGTTACGAGCAGTACTTC | CASSPGSSQGYEQYF
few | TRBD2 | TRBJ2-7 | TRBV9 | TGTGCCAGCAGCGTAAGCGGGGGTAACGAGCAGTACTTC | CASSVSGGNEQYF
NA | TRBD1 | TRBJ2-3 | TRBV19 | TGTGCCAGTCACAGGGGGAGGTCTGGGACAGATACGCAGTATTTT | CASHRGRSGTDTQYF
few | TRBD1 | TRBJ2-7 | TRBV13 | TGTGCCAGCAGCTCTAGGGACAGTCGTACGGAGCAGTACTTC | CASSSRDSRTEQYF
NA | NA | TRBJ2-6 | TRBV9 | TGTGCCAGCGGCCAGTACTCTGGGGCCAACGTCCTGACTTTC | CASGQYSGANVLTF
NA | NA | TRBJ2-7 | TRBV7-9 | TGTGCCAGCAGCTTATCCGGGGGACCCCTCTCCTACGAGCAGTACTTC | CASSLSGGPLSYEQYF
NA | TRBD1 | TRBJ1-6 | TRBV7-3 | TGTGCCAGCAGCCTTACAGGGGTGAATTCACCCCTCCACTTT | CASSLTGVNSPLHF
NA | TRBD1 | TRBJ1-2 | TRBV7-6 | TGTGCCAGCAGCTTAGACCCCTCCGCAGGGGGCGATGGCTACACCTTC | CASSLDPSAGGDGYTF
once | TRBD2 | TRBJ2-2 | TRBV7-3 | TGTGCCAGCAGCAATTGGGGGGGCACCGGGGAGCTGTTTTTT | CASSNWGGTGELFF
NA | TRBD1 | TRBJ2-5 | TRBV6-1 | TGTGCCAGCAGTGAACAACCGGGACAGTACCAAGAGACCCAGTACTTC | CASSEQPGQYQETQYF
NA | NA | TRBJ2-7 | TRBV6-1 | TGTGCCAGCAGGGGAGACCGATACGAGCAGTACTTC | CASRGDRYEQYF
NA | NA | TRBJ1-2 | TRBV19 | TGTGCCAGTAGTCCCAGGGTGTGGGACTATGGCTACACCTTC | CASSPRVWDYGYTF
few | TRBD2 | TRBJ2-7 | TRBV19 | TGTGCCAGTAGTATGTGGAGTAGCGGGAGCTCCGAGCAGTACTTC | CASSMWSSGSSEQYF
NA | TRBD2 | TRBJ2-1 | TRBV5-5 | TGTGCCAGCAGCCGACTAGCGGGGGGGCAGGATGAGCAGTTCTTC | CASSRLAGGQDEQFF
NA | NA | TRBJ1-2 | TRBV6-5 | TGTGCCAGCAGTTACGGCCCCTCAGGCTCTGGCTACACCTTC | CASSYGPSGSGYTF
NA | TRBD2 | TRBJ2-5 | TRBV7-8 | TGTGCCAGCAGCATACGGGAGGGTCAAGAGACCCAGTACTTC | CASSIREGQETQYF
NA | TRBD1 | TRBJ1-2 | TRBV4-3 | TGCGCCAGCAGCCAGGACAGGGCTAGTGGCTACACCTTC | CASSQDRASGYTF
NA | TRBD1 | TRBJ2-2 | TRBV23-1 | TGCGCCAGCAGGGGGGACAGCCGTGGCACCGGGGAGCTGTTTTTT | CASRGDSRGTGELFF
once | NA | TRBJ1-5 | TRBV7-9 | TGTTCCAGCAGCTTATCCTCCCGGGACACGGGCAATCAGCCCCAGCATTTT | CSSSLSSRDTGNQPQHF
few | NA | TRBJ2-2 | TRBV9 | TGTGCCAGCAGCCCACGGGCCGGGGAGCTGTTTTTT | CASSPRAGELFF